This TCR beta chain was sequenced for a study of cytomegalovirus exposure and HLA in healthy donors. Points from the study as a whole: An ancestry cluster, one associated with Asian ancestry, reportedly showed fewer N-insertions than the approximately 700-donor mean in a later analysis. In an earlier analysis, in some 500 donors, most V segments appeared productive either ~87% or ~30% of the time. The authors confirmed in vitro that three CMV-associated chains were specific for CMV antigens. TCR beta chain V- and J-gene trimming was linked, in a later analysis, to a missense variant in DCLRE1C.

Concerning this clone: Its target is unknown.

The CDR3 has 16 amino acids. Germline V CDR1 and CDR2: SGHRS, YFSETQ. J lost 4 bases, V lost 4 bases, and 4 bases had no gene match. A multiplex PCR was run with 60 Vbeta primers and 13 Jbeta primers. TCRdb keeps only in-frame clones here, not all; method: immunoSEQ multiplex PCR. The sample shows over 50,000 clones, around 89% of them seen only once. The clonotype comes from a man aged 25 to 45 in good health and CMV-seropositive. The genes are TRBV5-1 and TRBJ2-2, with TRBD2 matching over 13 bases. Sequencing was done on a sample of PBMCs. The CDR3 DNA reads TGCGCCAGCAGCCTTGGACTAGCGGGAGTCACCGGGGAGCTGTTTTTT. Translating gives CASSLGLAGVTGELFF.